Each of the 29 T cell receptor beta chains below was sequenced from the same sample in a study of response to subunit inactivated influenza vaccine. One entry per CDR3 protein, called by TCRdb with MiXCR from the RT-PCR reads. The sample has hundreds of thousands of distinct CDR3 sequences; approximately 14% are singletons. The material was PBMCs from blood, obtained less than 13 days after vaccination. These receptors were collected from a man in his forties or fifties who received an inactivated influenza vaccine.

V and J are TRBV4-1 and TRBJ1-2, with TRBD1 identical over 7 bases. The CDR3 extends over 15 amino acids. V trimming: 0 bases; J trimming: 4 bases; junction bases outside the gene matches: 5. Per the germline V gene, CDR1 is MGHRA and CDR2 is YSYEKL. CDR3 nucleotides: TGCGCCAGCAGCCAAGATGCGACAGGGACCTATGGCTACACCTTC. This sequence encodes CASSQDATGTYGYTF.

This clonotype has a handful of counts. The chain employs TRBV5-1 and TRBJ2-7, with D perhaps given as TRBD1 or TRBD2 (5 bases each). The germline V and J ends were trimmed by 8 bases and 2 bases, with 14 bases remaining between them. This CDR3 has 13 amino acids. Germline loops: CDR1 SGHRS, CDR2 YFSETQ. The CDR3: CASRGRGPYEQYF. DNA of the CDR3: TGCGCCAGTAGAGGACGGGGCCCCTACGAGCAGTACTTC.

The chain is built from TRBV4-1 and TRBJ1-5, with D possibly being TRBD1 (6 bases). The germline V gene has CDR1 MGHRA and CDR2 YSYEKL. V gave up 1 base and J gave up 3 bases, with 13 bases separating them. This CDR3 has 16 residues. The CDR3 nucleotides read TGCGCCAGCAGCCAAGTCCGGGGGGGCTACAATCAGCCCCAGCATTTT. Encoded protein: CASSQVRGGYNQPQHF.

The J gene is TRBJ1-2, the V gene TRBV5-1; D call uncertain. There are 13 residues in the CDR3. The V end lost 0 bases, the J end lost 2 bases, and 5 bases lay between the germline ends. Germline V gene lookup returns CDR1 SGHRS and CDR2 YFSETQ. The CDR3 spells CASSLAENYGYTF. The DNA for the CDR3 is TGCGCCAGCAGCTTGGCCGAGAACTATGGCTACACCTTC.

This clonotype was found a few times. The chain joins TRBV20-1 to TRBJ2-5; D may match TRBD1 or TRBD2 (6 bases each). The germline V gene has CDR1 DFQATT and CDR2 SNEGSKA (reference sequence). Between the trimmed V and J ends, which lost 4 bases and 4 bases, there was a span of 16 bases. The CDR3 consists of 14 residues. CDR3 sequence reads: CSATGGRRVETQYF. In DNA form, the CDR3 reads TGCAGTGCTACTGGGGGGCGCCGGGTAGAGACCCAGTACTTC.

V and J are TRBV11-2 and TRBJ2-7; D unclear. Germline lookup yields CDR1 SGHAT and CDR2 FQNNGV. This CDR3 comprises 14 residues. With 4 bases removed from V and 0 bases from J, the gap between germline ends came to 10 bases. The CDR3 loop reads CASSSGRNSYEQYF. The CDR3 coding sequence is TGTGCCAGCAGCTCCGGACGGAACTCCTACGAGCAGTACTTC.

In this sample, this clonotype turned up many times. This chain uses TRBV20-1 with TRBJ2-5, with D possibly being TRBD1 (6 bases). V lost 3 bases, J lost 5 bases, and 13 bases lay in between. CDR3 length: 13 amino acids. The germline CDR1 and CDR2 sequences are DFQATT and SNEGSKA (reference sequence). CDR3 coding DNA: TGCAGTGCTAGTAAGGGGGTATGGGAGACCCAGTACTTC. It codes for CSASKGVWETQYF.

The chain recombines TRBV10-3 with TRBJ2-2; a weak D match, TRBD2 (6 bases). This CDR3 spans 12 amino acids. Germline V gene lookup returns CDR1 ENHRY and CDR2 SYGVKD. V lost 6 bases and J 8 bases, leaving 10 bases between the germline ends. CDR3: CAIRRGEGELFF. The CDR3 DNA sequence: TGTGCCATCAGGCGGGGCGAGGGGGAGCTGTTTTTT.

This clonotype was seen a single time. V usage is TRBV29-1 and J usage is TRBJ1-4; 10 bases fit TRBD1. V shed 6 bases, J shed 6 bases, and the junction held 4 bases outside the gene matches. Germline assignment: CDR1 SQVTM and CDR2 ANQGSEA. There are 13 residues in the CDR3. The CDR3 reads CSVRTGGDEKLFF. The CDR3 region has the DNA TGCAGCGTCCGGACAGGGGGAGATGAAAAACTGTTTTTT.

This clonotype came up a few times. J is TRBJ2-7 and V is TRBV7-2; D ambiguous. Trimming took off 4 bases at V and 2 bases at J, with 21 bases between the two ends. CDR1 is SGHTA, CDR2 FQGNSA, per germline. The length of the CDR3 is 17 residues. The CDR3 sequence: CASSSRVPGPHPYEQYF. The DNA of the CDR3 is TGTGCCAGCAGCTCCCGGGTACCGGGTCCTCACCCCTACGAGCAGTACTTC.

This clonotype came up a few times. This sequence joins TRBV10-3 and TRBJ2-7; the D gene is possibly TRBD2 (6 bases). The CDR3 totals 14 residues. Germline CDR1 ENHRY, CDR2 SYGVKD. V was cut by 10 bases and J by 5 bases, with 21 bases left in between. Written as DNA, the CDR3 is TGTGCCACCCAGGGAGGCCCTCAATGGAACGAGCAGTACTTC. Its translation is CATQGGPQWNEQYF.

The rearrangement links TRBV10-3 to TRBJ2-1; 7 nucleotides agree with TRBD1. There are 14 residues in the CDR3. Germline V gene lookup returns CDR1 ENHRY and CDR2 SYGVKD. After removal of 7 bases from V and 1 base from J, the junction contained 4 bases not matched to a gene. CDR3 in DNA: TGTGCCATCACCGGACAGGAGTCCTACAATGAGCAGTTCTTC. Translating gives CAITGQESYNEQFF.

This clonotype was found many times. V and J are TRBV6-5 and TRBJ2-4; 7 bases are a match to TRBD2. V trimming: 2 bases; J trimming: 2 bases; junction bases outside the gene matches: 9. The germline V gene encodes CDR1 MNHEY and CDR2 SVGAGI. CDR3 size: 17 residues. CDR3 in amino acids: CASSYTGRGGSKNIQYF. CDR3 bases: TGTGCCAGCAGTTACACGGGGAGGGGTGGGTCCAAAAACATTCAGTACTTC.

The chain is built from TRBV20-1 and TRBJ2-7, with a weak D call TRBD2 (5 bases). Germline assignment: CDR1 DFQATT and CDR2 SNEGSKA (reference sequence). V was pared by 1 base and J by 7 bases, with 17 bases between. CDR3 length: 14 amino acids. The CDR3 DNA reads TGCAGTGCTAGAGTGGGAGACCGACTCAGAGAGCAGTACTTC. Its translation is CSARVGDRLREQYF.

This clonotype occurred many times. V usage is TRBV20-1 and J usage is TRBJ2-5; D might be TRBD2 (5 bases). The V end was cut by 6 bases, the J end by 2 bases, with 13 bases between. CDR1 is DFQATT, CDR2 SNEGSKA, per germline (reference sequence). The CDR3 is 13 amino acids. CDR3 nucleotide sequence: TGCAGTGCCAAAGAGGGTCAGCAAGAGACCCAGTACTTC. Translating gives CSAKEGQQETQYF.

This clonotype was picked up a small number of times. The chain is built from TRBV7-2 and TRBJ2-2; D is undetermined. This CDR3 has 14 amino acids. Germline-derived CDR1 and CDR2 are SGHTA and FQGNSA. V shed 6 bases and J shed 5 bases, with 13 bases lying between them. CDR3 protein: CASSPLGVTGELFF. Here the CDR3 DNA reads TGTGCCAGCAGTCCCCTTGGGGTTACCGGGGAGCTGTTTTTT.

This clonotype turned up a few times. J is TRBJ1-2 and V is TRBV7-2; 9 nucleotides match TRBD1. This CDR3 region has 15 residues. V lost 5 bases to trimming and J lost 4 bases; unmatched junction nucleotides: 8. CDR1 is SGHTA, CDR2 FQGNSA, per germline. For the CDR3, the DNA is TGTGCCAGCAGCGACGGACAGGGGAAAAGCTATGGCTACACCTTC. It is translated as CASSDGQGKSYGYTF.

The chain is built from TRBV11-2 and TRBJ2-1; 11 bases map to TRBD2. After removal of 5 bases from V and 9 bases from J, the junction contained 9 bases not matched to a gene. The CDR3 runs to 15 residues. The V gene's germline CDR1 is SGHAT and CDR2 FQNNGV. The CDR3 here is CASSVTSGGPGEQFF. The CDR3, as DNA: TGTGCCAGCAGCGTAACTAGCGGGGGCCCCGGTGAGCAGTTCTTC.

The gene calls are TRBV6-1 and TRBJ2-3; maybe TRBD2 (6 bases). This CDR3 has 15 residues. In germline, CDR1 is MNHNS, CDR2 SASEGT. The ends were cut back, 2 bases at V and 1 base at J, with 10 bases in the middle. As DNA, the CDR3 is TGTGCCAGCAGTGAACTCCCTAGCGGCACAGATACGCAGTATTTT. It encodes CASSELPSGTDTQYF.

This clonotype was observed a few times. The chain uses TRBV30 and TRBJ2-3; D not resolved. This CDR3 is 12 amino acids long. CDR1 is GTSNPN and CDR2 is SVGIG in the germline V gene (reference sequence). V shed 7 bases and J shed 2 bases, with 10 bases lying between them. The CDR3 is CAFMGNTDTQYF. DNA of the CDR3: TGTGCCTTCATGGGGAACACAGATACGCAGTATTTT.

This clonotype showed up many times. The rearrangement uses TRBV7-9 and TRBJ1-1; D gene uncertain. Germline V gene lookup returns CDR1 SEHNR and CDR2 FQNEAQ (reference sequence). The CDR3 length is 11 residues. The V end was cut by 10 bases, the J end by 0 bases, with 6 bases between. DNA of the CDR3: TGTGCCACGGGAGTGAACACTGAAGCTTTCTTT. Its translation is CATGVNTEAFF.

This clonotype has just a few counts. This CDR3 reads CAVRGELQDTQYF. CDR3 bases: TGTGCCGTACGCGGGGAACTTCAAGATACGCAGTATTTT. The rearrangement links TRBV10-3 to TRBJ2-3, with a weak D call TRBD2 (6 bases). The length of the CDR3 is 13 residues. V was clipped by 11 bases and J by 5 bases, with 17 bases between them. CDR1 ENHRY and CDR2 SYGVKD come from the germline V gene.

This clonotype came up a few times. This rearrangement joins TRBV4-3 to TRBJ2-7; 9 nucleotides agree with TRBD1. Germline V gene lookup returns CDR1 LGHNA and CDR2 YSLEER. This CDR3 is 16 amino acids long. V lost 5 bases to trimming and J lost 3 bases; unmatched junction nucleotides: 11. DNA of the CDR3: TGCGCCAGCAGCTACCACCCCGGGACAGGGAACTACGAGCAGTACTTC. Translation: CASSYHPGTGNYEQYF.

This clonotype was picked up a small number of times. The rearrangement uses TRBV7-9 and TRBJ2-5; 8 bases map to TRBD2. The CDR3 is 14 amino acids. Losses at the gene ends were 0 bases for V and 4 bases for J; bases not matched to a gene: 1. Germline values: CDR1 SEHNR, CDR2 FQNEAQ (reference sequence). The CDR3 sequence is CASSLAAGVETQYF. The DNA of the CDR3 is TGTGCCAGCAGCTTAGCAGCGGGAGTAGAGACCCAGTACTTC.

In its sample, this clonotype was seen a few times. V and J are TRBV15 and TRBJ2-5; D may be TRBD2 (5 bases). V shed 4 bases and J shed 5 bases, with 17 bases lying between them. This CDR3 has 15 residues. Germline-derived CDR1 and CDR2 are LNHNV and YYDKDF (reference sequence). DNA for the CDR3: TGTGCCACCAGCACCCAGACTAAGGGTGGGGAGACCCAGTACTTC. The encoded protein is CATSTQTKGGETQYF. The variable domain in full, with the rest retrieved from reference TRBV15 and TRBJ2-5, is DAMVIQNPRYQVTQFGKPVTLSCSQTLNHNVMYWYQQKSSQAPKLLFHYYDKDFNNEADTPDNFQSRRPNTSFCFLDIRSPGLGDTAMYLCATSTQTKGGETQYFGPGTRLLVL.

This clonotype turned up a few times. The rearrangement uses TRBV20-1 and TRBJ1-5, with TRBD1 matching over 7 bases. The CDR3 spans 14 residues. Losses at the gene ends were 4 bases for V and 2 bases for J; bases not matched to a gene: 5. Per germline, CDR1 DFQATT and CDR2 SNEGSKA (reference sequence). CDR3 in DNA: TGCAGTGCTAAAGGGGGCGCGGGCAATCAGCCCCAGCATTTT. The encoded protein is CSAKGGAGNQPQHF.

This clonotype was counted between two and nine times. The chain combines TRBV30 with TRBJ2-3, with D tentatively TRBD2 (5 bases). CDR3 length: 14 residues. In germline, CDR1 is GTSNPN, CDR2 SVGIG (reference sequence). V lost 3 bases to trimming and J lost 1 base, with 11 bases between them. CDR3 loop: CAWRDTGGTDTQYF. Here the CDR3 DNA reads TGTGCCTGGAGGGATACCGGGGGCACAGATACGCAGTATTTT.

This clonotype was observed a few times. The chain uses TRBV7-2 and TRBJ1-3, with 7 bases fitting TRBD1. The V segment lost 6 bases and the J segment 3 bases; nucleotides outside the gene matches: 5. Germline CDR1 SGHTA, CDR2 FQGNSA. The CDR3 is 14 amino acids. DNA of the CDR3: TGTGCCAGCAGGGAGGGGGCGGTTGGAAACACCATATATTTT. It translates to CASREGAVGNTIYF. Full variable domain (remainder filled in from reference TRBV7-2 and TRBJ1-3): GAGVSQSPSNKVTEKGKDVELRCDPISGHTALYWYRQSLGQGLEFLIYFQGNSAPDKSGLPSDRFSAERTGGSVSTLTIQRTQQEDSAVYLCASREGAVGNTIYFGEGSWLTVV.

The rearrangement uses TRBV20-1 and TRBJ2-5; D uncertain. V gave up 5 bases and J gave up 1 base, with 5 bases separating them. This CDR3 region has 11 residues. CDR1 is DFQATT, CDR2 SNEGSKA, per germline (reference sequence). The CDR3 spells CSAGTQETQYF. Written as DNA, the CDR3 is TGCAGTGCTGGAACCCAAGAGACCCAGTACTTC.